This entry lists 5 T cell receptor beta chains sequenced from one sample in a study of blood T cell repertoires in COVID-19. Only in-frame clones appear in the TCRdb table, and some are missing; sequencing was by immunoSEQ multiplex PCR. Of around 63,000 clones in the sample, roughly 87% were seen once. The sample consisted of peripheral blood. These receptors originate from a man aged 45-65 years with active COVID-19.

The V call is TRBV10-3, the J call TRBJ1-2; D unclear. V gave up 3 bases and J gave up 3 bases, with 11 bases separating them. The CDR3 has 14 residues. The germline gives CDR1 ENHRY, CDR2 SYGVKD. The CDR3 DNA sequence: TGTGCCATCAGTGAACGGTGGGCAGACTATGGCTACACCTTC. Encoded protein: CAISERWADYGYTF.

V gene TRBV6-4 combines with J gene TRBJ2-7; 10 nucleotides match TRBD2. The CDR3 extends over 16 amino acids. Germline CDR1 is MRHNA and CDR2 is SNTAGT. V lost 0 bases and J lost 3; bases outside the gene matches: 5. CDR3 bases: TGTGCCAGCAGTGACTCGAAGCGGGGGGGCGACTACGAGCAGTACTTC. This translates into CASSDSKRGGDYEQYF.

This clone is a singleton in its sample. CDR3 in DNA: TGTGCCAGCAGTTACTCGAACCCCCGGCACGGGGCCCAGTACTTC. It yields the protein CASSYSNPRHGAQYF. The V call is TRBV6-7, the J call TRBJ2-5; possibly TRBD2 for D (5 bases). TRBV6-7 is labeled an ORF, and its function is uncertain. This CDR3 region has 15 residues. V lost 0 bases, J lost 9 bases, and 17 bases lay in between.

The chain has TRBV19 and TRBJ1-5, with D perhaps matching TRBD1 (6 bases). Germline assignment: CDR1 LNHDA and CDR2 SQIVND (reference sequence). V dropped 1 base and J dropped 6 bases, with 22 bases sitting between them. The CDR3 consists of 18 residues. CDR3 bases: TGTGCCAGTAGTATAGGGCTAGAGGGGGGGCGCCGGGGTCAGCCCCAGCATTTT. Translating it yields CASSIGLEGGRRGQPQHF.

The rearrangement joins TRBV4-3 to TRBJ2-2; 10 bases map to TRBD2. The CDR3 is 16 amino acids. V dropped 2 bases and J dropped 2; count of bases not matched to a gene: 2. Germline V CDR1 and CDR2: LGHNA, YSLEER. The CDR3, as DNA: TGCGCCAGCAGCCAACAGCGGGAGGGAAACACCGGGGAGCTGTTTTTT. The encoded protein is CASSQQREGNTGELFF.